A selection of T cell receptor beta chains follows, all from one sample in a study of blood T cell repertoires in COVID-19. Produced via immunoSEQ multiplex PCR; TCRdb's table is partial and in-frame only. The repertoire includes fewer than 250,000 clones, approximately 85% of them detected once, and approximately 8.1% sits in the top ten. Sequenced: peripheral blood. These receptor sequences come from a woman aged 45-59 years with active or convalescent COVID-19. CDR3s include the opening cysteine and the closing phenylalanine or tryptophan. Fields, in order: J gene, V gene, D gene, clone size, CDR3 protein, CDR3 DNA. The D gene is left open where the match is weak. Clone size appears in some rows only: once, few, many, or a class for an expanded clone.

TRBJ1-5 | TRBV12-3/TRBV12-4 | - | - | CASSLASYQPQHF | TGTGCCAGCAGTTTAGCGAGCTATCAGCCCCAGCATTTT
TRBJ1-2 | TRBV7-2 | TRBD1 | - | CASSLDSGGRGYTF | TGTGCCAGCAGCTTAGATTCAGGGGGACGTGGCTACACCTTC
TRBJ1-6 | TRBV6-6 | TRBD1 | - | CASRRGTDPSPLHF | TGTGCCAGCAGGCGCGGGACAGACCCTTCACCCCTCCACTTT
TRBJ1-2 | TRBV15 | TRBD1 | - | CATSRDLRGAGGYTF | TGTGCCACCAGCAGAGATCTCAGGGGGGCTGGTGGCTACACCTTC
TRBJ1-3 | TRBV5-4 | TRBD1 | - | CASSRPGRGNSGNTIYF | TGTGCCAGCAGCAGACCCGGCAGGGGGAACTCTGGAAACACCATATATTTT
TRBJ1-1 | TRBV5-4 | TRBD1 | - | CASSRGTGGLHTEAFF | TGTGCCAGCAGCCGAGGGACAGGGGGCTTGCACACTGAAGCTTTCTTT
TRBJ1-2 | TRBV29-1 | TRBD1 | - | CSAVDRDHYGYTF | TGCAGCGCCGTGGACAGGGATCACTATGGCTACACCTTC
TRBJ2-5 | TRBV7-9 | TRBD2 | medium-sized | CASRGGGAKETQYF | TGTGCCAGCCGGGGCGGGGGGGCGAAAGAGACCCAGTACTTC
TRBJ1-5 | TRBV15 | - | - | CATSPVPGQPQHF | TGTGCCACCAGCCCAGTACCGGGTCAGCCCCAGCATTTT
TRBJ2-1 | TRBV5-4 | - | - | CASSLADEQFF | TGTGCCAGCAGCTTGGCAGATGAGCAGTTCTTC
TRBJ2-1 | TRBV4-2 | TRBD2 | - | CASSQDNSGGYNEQFF | TGTGCCAGCAGCCAAGACAATAGCGGGGGCTACAATGAGCAGTTCTTC
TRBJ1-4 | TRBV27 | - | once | CASSSHPPGNEKLFF | TGTGCCAGCAGTTCGCACCCCCCAGGAAATGAAAAACTGTTTTTT
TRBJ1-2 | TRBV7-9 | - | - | CASSFRQGWGGYGYTF | TGTGCCAGCAGCTTTCGGCAGGGATGGGGCGGCTATGGCTACACCTTC
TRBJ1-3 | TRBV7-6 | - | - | CASSLGGQVNTIYF | TGTGCCAGCAGCTTAGGGGGGCAAGTAAACACCATATATTTT
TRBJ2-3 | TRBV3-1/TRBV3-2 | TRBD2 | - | CASWGGGRVVWGTDTQYF | TGTGCCAGCTGGGGAGGTGGGAGGGTGGTCTGGGGCACAGATACGCAGTATTTT
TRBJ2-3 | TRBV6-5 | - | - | CASSPGRDTQYF | TGTGCCAGCAGCCCCGGGAGAGATACGCAGTATTTT
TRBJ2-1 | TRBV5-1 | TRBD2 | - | CASSSTSGGARNEQFF | TGCGCCAGCAGCTCGACTAGCGGGGGGGCTCGGAATGAGCAGTTCTTC
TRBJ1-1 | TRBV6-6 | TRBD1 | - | CASNKQGVGSEAFF | TGTGCCAGCAACAAACAGGGGGTCGGCTCTGAAGCTTTCTTT
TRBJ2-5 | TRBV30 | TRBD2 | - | CAWSPPGAGGPGGETQYF | TGTGCCTGGAGTCCCCCTGGGGCGGGAGGGCCCGGAGGAGAGACCCAGTACTTC
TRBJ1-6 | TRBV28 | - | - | CASGQPNSPLHF | TGTGCCAGTGGACAGCCAAATTCACCCCTCCACTTT
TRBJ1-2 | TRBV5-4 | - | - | CASSLGQTGSYGYTF | TGTGCCAGCAGCTTGGGCCAAACAGGATCTTATGGCTACACCTTC
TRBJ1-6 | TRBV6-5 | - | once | CASSYSNRPPPLHF | TGTGCCAGCAGTTACTCCAACAGGCCCCCACCCCTCCACTTT